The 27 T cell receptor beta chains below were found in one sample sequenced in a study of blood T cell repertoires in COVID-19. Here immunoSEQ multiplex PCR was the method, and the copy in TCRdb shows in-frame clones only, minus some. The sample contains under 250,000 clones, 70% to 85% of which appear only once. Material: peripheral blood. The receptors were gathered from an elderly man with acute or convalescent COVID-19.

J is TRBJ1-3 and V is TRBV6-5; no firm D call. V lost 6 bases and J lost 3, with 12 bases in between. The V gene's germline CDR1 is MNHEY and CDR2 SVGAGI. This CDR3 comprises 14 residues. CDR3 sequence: CASSPGMIGNTIYF. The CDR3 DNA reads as TGTGCCAGCAGCCCAGGAATGATTGGAAACACCATATATTTT.

CDR3 protein: CASSEKEGFYNEQFF. Written as DNA, the CDR3 is TGTGCCAGCAGTGAAAAGGAGGGTTTCTACAATGAGCAGTTCTTC. This sequence joins TRBV2 and TRBJ2-1, with D perhaps TRBD2 (6 bases). The ends were cut back, 2 bases at V and 3 bases at J, with 11 bases in the middle. Germline lookup yields CDR1 SNHLY and CDR2 FYNNEI. The CDR3 consists of 15 residues. Complete variable domain (other parts from reference TRBV2 and TRBJ2-1): EPEVTQTPSHQVTQMGQEVILRCVPISNHLYFYWYRQILGQKVEFLVSFYNNEISEKSEIFDDQFSVERPDGSNFTLKIRSTKLEDSAMYFCASSEKEGFYNEQFFGPGTRLTVL.

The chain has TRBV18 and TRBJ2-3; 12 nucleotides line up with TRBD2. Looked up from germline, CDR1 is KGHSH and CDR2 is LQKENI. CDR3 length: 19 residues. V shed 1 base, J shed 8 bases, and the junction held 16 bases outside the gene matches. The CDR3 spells CASSPLTSGRRQGPTTQYF. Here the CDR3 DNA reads TGTGCCAGCTCACCACTGACTAGCGGGAGAAGGCAGGGGCCTACTACGCAGTATTTT.

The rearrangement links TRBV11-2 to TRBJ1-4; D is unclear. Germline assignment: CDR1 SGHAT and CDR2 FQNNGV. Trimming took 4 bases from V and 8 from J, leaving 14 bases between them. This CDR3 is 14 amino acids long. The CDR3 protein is CASSSRDRREKLFF. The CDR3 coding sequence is TGTGCCAGCAGCTCCCGGGATCGGCGGGAAAAACTGTTTTTT.

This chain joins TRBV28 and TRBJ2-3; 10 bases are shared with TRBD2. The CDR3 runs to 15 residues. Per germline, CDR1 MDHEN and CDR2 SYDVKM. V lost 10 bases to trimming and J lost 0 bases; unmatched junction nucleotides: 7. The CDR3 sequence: CATIHSGGSTDTQYF. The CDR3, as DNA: TGTGCCACCATACATAGCGGGGGGAGCACAGATACGCAGTATTTT.

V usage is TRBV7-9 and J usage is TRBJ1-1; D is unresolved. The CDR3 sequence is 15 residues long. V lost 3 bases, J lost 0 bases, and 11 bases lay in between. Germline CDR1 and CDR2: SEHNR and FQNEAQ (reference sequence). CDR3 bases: TGTGCCAGCAGCTTTAGGCGGCAGTTGAACACTGAAGCTTTCTTT. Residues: CASSFRRQLNTEAFF.

CDR3 region: CASSLGTSGITGELFF. The CDR3 region has the DNA TGTGCCAGCAGCTTAGGGACTAGCGGGATCACCGGGGAGCTGTTTTTT. The chain couples TRBV7-6 to TRBJ2-2; 12 bases map to TRBD2. Germline lookup yields CDR1 SGHVS and CDR2 FNYEAQ. Germline trimming cut 1 base from V and 4 bases from J; bases unmatched to any gene: 1. The CDR3 spans 16 residues.

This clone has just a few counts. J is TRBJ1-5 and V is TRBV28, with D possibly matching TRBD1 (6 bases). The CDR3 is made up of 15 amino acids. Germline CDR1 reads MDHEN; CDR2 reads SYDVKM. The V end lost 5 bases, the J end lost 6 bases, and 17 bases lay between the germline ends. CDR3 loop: CASSPSRGAGQPQHF. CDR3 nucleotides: TGTGCCAGCAGTCCCAGTCGGGGGGCGGGTCAGCCCCAGCATTTT. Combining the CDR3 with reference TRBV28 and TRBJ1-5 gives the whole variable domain DVKVTQSSRYLVKRTGEKVFLECVQDMDHENMFWYRQDPGLGLRLIYFSYDVKMKEKGDIPEGYSVSREKKERFSLILESASTNQTSMYLCASSPSRGAGQPQHFGDGTRLSIL.

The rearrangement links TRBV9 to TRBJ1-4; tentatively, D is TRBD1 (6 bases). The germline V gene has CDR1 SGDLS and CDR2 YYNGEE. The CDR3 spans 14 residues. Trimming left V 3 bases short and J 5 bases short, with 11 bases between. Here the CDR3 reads CASSAGTQNEKLFF. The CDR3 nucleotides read TGTGCCAGCAGCGCCGGGACACAGAATGAAAAACTGTTTTTT.

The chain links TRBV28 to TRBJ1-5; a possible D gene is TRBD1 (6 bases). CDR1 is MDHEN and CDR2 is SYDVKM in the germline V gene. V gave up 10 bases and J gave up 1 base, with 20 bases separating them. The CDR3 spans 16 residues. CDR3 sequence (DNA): TGTGCCACCCGGGGCAGGGGCGTAGGGAGCAATCAGCCCCAGCATTTT. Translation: CATRGRGVGSNQPQHF.

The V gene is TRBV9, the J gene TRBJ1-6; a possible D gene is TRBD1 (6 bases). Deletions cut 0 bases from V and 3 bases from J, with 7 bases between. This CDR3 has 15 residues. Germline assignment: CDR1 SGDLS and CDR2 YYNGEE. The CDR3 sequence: CASSVGQDYNSPLHF. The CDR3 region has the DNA TGTGCCAGCAGCGTAGGACAGGACTATAATTCACCCCTCCACTTT.

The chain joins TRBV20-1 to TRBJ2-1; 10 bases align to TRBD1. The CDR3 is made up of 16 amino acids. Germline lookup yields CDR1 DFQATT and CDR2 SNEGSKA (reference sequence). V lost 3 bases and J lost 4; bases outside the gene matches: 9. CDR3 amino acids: CSASRGLGQGYNEQFF. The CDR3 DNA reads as TGCAGTGCTAGTCGAGGGTTGGGACAGGGGTACAATGAGCAGTTCTTC.

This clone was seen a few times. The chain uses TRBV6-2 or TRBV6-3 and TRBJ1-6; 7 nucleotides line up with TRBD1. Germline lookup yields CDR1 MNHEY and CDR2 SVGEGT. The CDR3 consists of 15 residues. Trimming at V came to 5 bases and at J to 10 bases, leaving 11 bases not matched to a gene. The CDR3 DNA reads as TGTGCCAGCAGTAATGGTAACAGGGGTCGGTCACCCCTCCACTTT. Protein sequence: CASSNGNRGRSPLHF.

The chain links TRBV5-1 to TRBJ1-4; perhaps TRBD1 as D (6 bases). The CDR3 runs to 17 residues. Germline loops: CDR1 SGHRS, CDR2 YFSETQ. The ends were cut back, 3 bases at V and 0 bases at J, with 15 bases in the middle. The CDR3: CASSSGQWYTTNEKLFF. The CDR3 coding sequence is TGCGCCAGCAGCTCTGGACAGTGGTATACAACTAATGAAAAACTGTTTTTT.

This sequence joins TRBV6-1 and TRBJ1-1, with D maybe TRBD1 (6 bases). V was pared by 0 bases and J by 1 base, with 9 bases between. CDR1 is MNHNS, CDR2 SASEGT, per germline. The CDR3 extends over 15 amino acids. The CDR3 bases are TGTGCCAGCAGTGAAGCGGGACACGAGAACACTGAAGCTTTCTTT. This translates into CASSEAGHENTEAFF.

The CDR3 region is CASSIRQGWGYEQYF. CDR3 coding DNA: TGTGCCAGCAGCATTAGACAGGGATGGGGTTACGAGCAGTACTTC. V gene TRBV5-6 combines with J gene TRBJ2-7; 7 nucleotides line up with TRBD1. Germline V gene sequence: CDR1 SGHDT, CDR2 YYEEEE. CDR3 length: 15 amino acids. Trimming cost V 4 bases and J 4 bases; bases outside gene matches: 11.

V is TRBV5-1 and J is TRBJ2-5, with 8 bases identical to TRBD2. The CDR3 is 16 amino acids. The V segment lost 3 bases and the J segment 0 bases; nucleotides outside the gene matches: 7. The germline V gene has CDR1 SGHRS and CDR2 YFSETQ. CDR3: CASSSGTRFYQETQYF. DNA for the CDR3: TGCGCCAGCAGCTCCGGGACTAGGTTCTACCAAGAGACCCAGTACTTC.

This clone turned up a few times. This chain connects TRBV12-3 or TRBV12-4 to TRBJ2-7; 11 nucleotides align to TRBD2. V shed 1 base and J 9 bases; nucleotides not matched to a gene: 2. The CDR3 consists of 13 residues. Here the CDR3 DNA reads TGTGCCAGCAGTTTAGGACTAGCGGGATCGCAGTACTTC. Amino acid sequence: CASSLGLAGSQYF.

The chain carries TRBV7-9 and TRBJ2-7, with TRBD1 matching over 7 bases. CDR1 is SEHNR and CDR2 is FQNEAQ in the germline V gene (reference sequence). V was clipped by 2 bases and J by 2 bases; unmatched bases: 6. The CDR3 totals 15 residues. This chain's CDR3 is CASSLKQGVPYEQYF. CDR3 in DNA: TGTGCCAGCAGCTTAAAGCAGGGGGTTCCCTACGAGCAGTACTTC.

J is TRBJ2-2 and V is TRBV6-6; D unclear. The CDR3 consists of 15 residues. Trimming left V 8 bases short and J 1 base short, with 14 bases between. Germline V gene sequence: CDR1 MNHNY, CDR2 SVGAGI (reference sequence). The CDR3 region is CASRIVTQNTGELFF. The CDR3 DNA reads TGTGCCAGCCGCATAGTAACCCAGAACACCGGGGAGCTGTTTTTT.

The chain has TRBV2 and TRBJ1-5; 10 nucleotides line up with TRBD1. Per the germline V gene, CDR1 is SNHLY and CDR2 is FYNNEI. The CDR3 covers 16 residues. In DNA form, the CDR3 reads TGTGCTTCCAACCGGGACAGGGGTATGGGCAATCAGCCCCAGCATTTT. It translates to CASNRDRGMGNQPQHF. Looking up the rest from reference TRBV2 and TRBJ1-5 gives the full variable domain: EPEVTQTPSHQVTQMGQEVILRCVPISNHLYFYWYRQILGQKVEFLVSFYNNEISEKSEIFDDQFSVERPDGSNFTLKIRSTKLEDSAMYFCASNRDRGMGNQPQHFGDGTRLSIL.

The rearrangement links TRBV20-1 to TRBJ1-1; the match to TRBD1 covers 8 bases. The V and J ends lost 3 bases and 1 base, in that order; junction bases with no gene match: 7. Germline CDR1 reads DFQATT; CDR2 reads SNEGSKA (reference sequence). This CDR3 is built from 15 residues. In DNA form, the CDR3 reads TGCAGTGCTAGTTACGGGACAGGCCCGAACACTGAAGCTTTCTTT. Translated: CSASYGTGPNTEAFF.

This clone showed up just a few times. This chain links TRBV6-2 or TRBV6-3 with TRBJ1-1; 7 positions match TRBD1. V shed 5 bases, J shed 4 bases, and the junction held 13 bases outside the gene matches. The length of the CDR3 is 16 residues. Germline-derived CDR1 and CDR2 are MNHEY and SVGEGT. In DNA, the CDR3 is TGTGCCAGCAGTCGCCTCCCTTGGACAGGTCGCACTGAAGCTTTCTTT. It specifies CASSRLPWTGRTEAFF.

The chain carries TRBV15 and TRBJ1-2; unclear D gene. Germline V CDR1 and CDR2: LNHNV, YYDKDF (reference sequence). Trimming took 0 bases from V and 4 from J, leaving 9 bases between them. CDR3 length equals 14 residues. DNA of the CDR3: TGTGCCACCAGCAGAGATCAGACAATCTATGGCTACACCTTC. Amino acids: CATSRDQTIYGYTF.

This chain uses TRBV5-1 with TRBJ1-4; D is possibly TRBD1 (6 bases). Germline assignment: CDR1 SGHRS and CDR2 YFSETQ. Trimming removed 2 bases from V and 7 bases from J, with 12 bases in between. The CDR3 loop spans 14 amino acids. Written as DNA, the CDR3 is TGCGCCAGCAGCTTCGGGGGGCAAAGTGAAAAACTGTTTTTT. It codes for CASSFGGQSEKLFF.

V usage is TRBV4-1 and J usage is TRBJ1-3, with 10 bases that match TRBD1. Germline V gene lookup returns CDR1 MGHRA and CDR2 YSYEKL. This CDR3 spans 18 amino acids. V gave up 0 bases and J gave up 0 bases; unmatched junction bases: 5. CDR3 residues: CASSQEGQGPNSGNTIYF. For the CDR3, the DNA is TGCGCCAGCAGCCAAGAGGGACAGGGGCCTAACTCTGGAAACACCATATATTTT.

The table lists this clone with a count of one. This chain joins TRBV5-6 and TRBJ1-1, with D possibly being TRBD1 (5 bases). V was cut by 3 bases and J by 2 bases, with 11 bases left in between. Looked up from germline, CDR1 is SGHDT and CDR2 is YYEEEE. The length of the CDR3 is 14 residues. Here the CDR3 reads CASSWGGVNTEAFF. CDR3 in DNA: TGTGCCAGCAGCTGGGGGGGAGTCAACACTGAAGCTTTCTTT. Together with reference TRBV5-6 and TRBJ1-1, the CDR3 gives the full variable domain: DAGVTQSPTHLIKTRGQQVTLRCSPKSGHDTVSWYQQALGQGPQFIFQYYEEEERQRGNFPDRFSGHQFPNYSSELNVNALLLGDSALYLCASSWGGVNTEAFFGQGTRLTVV.